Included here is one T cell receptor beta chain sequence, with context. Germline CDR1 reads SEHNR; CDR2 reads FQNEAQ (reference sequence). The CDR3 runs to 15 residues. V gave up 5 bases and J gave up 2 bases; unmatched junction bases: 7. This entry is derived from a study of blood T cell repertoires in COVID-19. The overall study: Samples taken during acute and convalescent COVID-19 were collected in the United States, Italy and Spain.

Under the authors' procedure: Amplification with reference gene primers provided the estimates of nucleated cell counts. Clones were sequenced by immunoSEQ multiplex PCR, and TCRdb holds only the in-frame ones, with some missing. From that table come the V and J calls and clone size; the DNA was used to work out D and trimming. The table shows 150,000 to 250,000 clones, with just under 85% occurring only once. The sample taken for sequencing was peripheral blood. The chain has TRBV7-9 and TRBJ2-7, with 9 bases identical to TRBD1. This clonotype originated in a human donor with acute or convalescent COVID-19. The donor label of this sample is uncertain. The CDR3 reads CASSPRTGETYEQYF. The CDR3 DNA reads TGTGCCAGCAGCCCGAGGACAGGGGAGACCTACGAGCAGTACTTC.